A selection of T cell receptor beta chains follows, all from one sample in a study of cytomegalovirus exposure and HLA in healthy donors. Data came from immunoSEQ multiplex PCR; TCRdb stores just in-frame clones and leaves some out. The sample lists approximately 150,000 clones; 81% were seen once. The specimen sequenced was PBMCs. Every receptor here comes from a man aged 50 to 59 in good health and CMV-seropositive. The CDR3 runs from the conserved cysteine through the conserved F or W. A D gene is named only where the DNA matches it firmly. The size field is filled for only some rows; it gives once, few, many or a size class.

TRBV5-6	TRBJ1-2	-	once	CASSWPQGMYGYTF	TGTGCCAGCAGCTGGCCCCAGGGGATGTATGGCTACACCTTC
TRBV19	TRBJ1-2	TRBD1	-	CASRSGGSNYGYTF	TGTGCCAGCAGGTCAGGGGGATCAAACTATGGCTACACCTTC
TRBV27	TRBJ2-1	-	-	CASSFVAGDEFF	TGTGCCAGCAGTTTTGTGGCAGGGGACGAATTCTTC
TRBV6-4	TRBJ2-3	TRBD2	-	CASSLGLAGKSDTQYF	TGTGCCAGCAGTTTGGGACTAGCGGGAAAGTCAGATACGCAGTATTTT
TRBV27	TRBJ1-1	-	-	CASSPHGQPATEAFF	TGTGCCAGCAGTCCACATGGACAGCCAGCCACTGAAGCTTTCTTT
TRBV18	TRBJ1-2	-	-	CASSTGSNYGYTF	TGTGCCAGCTCAACAGGGTCCAACTATGGCTACACCTTC
TRBV29-1	TRBJ2-2	TRBD1	-	CSVAAGTGKKNTGELFF	TGCAGCGTTGCGGCCGGGACAGGGAAAAAAAACACCGGGGAGCTGTTTTTT
TRBV6-1	TRBJ1-1	-	-	CASSVDRNTEAFF	TGTGCCAGCAGCGTCGACAGGAACACTGAAGCTTTCTTT
TRBV5-1	TRBJ1-2	TRBD1	-	CASSPGQGTGYTF	TGCGCCAGCAGCCCCGGACAGGGAACGGGCTACACCTTC
TRBV9	TRBJ2-7	-	few	CASSARQGRDEQYF	TGTGCCAGCAGCGCTCGACAGGGGAGGGACGAGCAGTACTTC
TRBV5-6	TRBJ2-7	-	-	CASSTPSTSSYEQYF	TGTGCCAGCAGCACCCCTAGCACCAGCTCCTACGAGCAGTACTTC
TRBV14	TRBJ2-3	-	-	CASSSHRGASTDTQYF	TGTGCCAGCAGCTCCCATCGGGGGGCCAGCACAGATACGCAGTATTTT
TRBV9	TRBJ2-5	TRBD1	few	CASSVDRVQETQYF	TGTGCCAGCAGCGTGGACAGGGTTCAAGAGACCCAGTACTTC
TRBV10-1	TRBJ2-5	TRBD2	-	CASPPHSGGACRETQYF	TGCGCCAGCCCCCCACATAGCGGGGGAGCCTGCCGGGAGACCCAGTACTTC
TRBV10-1	TRBJ2-6	TRBD2	-	CANKELAGGPSGANVLTF	TGCGCCAACAAAGAACTAGCGGGAGGGCCCTCTGGGGCCAACGTCCTGACTTTC
TRBV4-1	TRBJ2-6	-	few	CASSQGQSAGANVLTF	TGCGCCAGCAGCCAAGGACAGTCGGCTGGGGCCAACGTCCTGACTTTC
TRBV5-1	TRBJ2-3	TRBD2	few	CASSLAGGTDTQYF	TGCGCCAGCTCCCTAGCGGGGGGCACAGATACGCAGTATTTT
TRBV18	TRBJ1-2	-	-	CASSTRQDGYTF	TGTGCCAGCTCAACTCGACAGGATGGCTACACCTTC
TRBV27	TRBJ1-1	TRBD1	-	CASSRQGRTKAFF	TGTGCCAGCAGTCGACAGGGAAGGACTAAAGCTTTCTTT
TRBV5-6	TRBJ2-7	-	-	CASSLVAAYEQYF	TGTGCCAGCAGCTTGGTCGCAGCCTACGAGCAGTACTTC
TRBV4-3	TRBJ1-4	-	-	CASSQDSGVTNEKLFF	TGCGCCAGCAGCCAAGATTCAGGGGTAACTAATGAAAAACTGTTTTTT
TRBV5-6	TRBJ1-5	-	-	CASSLSVSNQPQHF	TGTGCCAGCAGCTTGTCGGTTAGCAATCAGCCCCAGCATTTT
TRBV2	TRBJ2-7	TRBD1	once	CASCRDRVYEQYF	TGTGCCAGCTGCCGAGACAGGGTCTACGAGCAGTACTTC
TRBV5-1	TRBJ1-1	-	-	CASRRGGNTEAFF	TGCGCCAGCAGAAGGGGGGGGAACACTGAAGCTTTCTTT
TRBV27	TRBJ1-3	-	few	CASANFRGSGNTIYF	TGTGCCAGCGCGAATTTCAGGGGATCTGGAAACACCATATATTTT
TRBV7-6	TRBJ2-5	TRBD1	-	CASSLLPTGTVQETQYF	TGTGCCAGCAGCTTATTGCCGACCGGGACAGTGCAAGAGACCCAGTACTTC
TRBV7-2	TRBJ2-7	-	-	CASSSTRDSYEQYF	TGTGCCAGCAGCTCAACCAGGGATTCCTACGAGCAGTACTTC
TRBV7-2	TRBJ2-7	TRBD2	-	CASSSRGGYEQYF	TGTGCCAGCAGCTCCCGGGGGGGCTACGAGCAGTACTTC
TRBV15	TRBJ2-7	-	-	CATSREGDTYEQYF	TGTGCCACCAGCAGAGAAGGGGACACCTACGAGCAGTACTTC
TRBV7-6	TRBJ1-1	TRBD1	few	CASSLEGGRAREAFF	TGTGCCAGCAGCTTAGAAGGGGGCAGAGCCCGCGAAGCTTTCTTT
TRBV30	TRBJ2-2	TRBD1	-	CAWGQGDTGELFF	TGTGCCTGGGGACAGGGTGATACCGGGGAGCTGTTTTTT
TRBV5-1	TRBJ1-2	-	-	CASSLLLGGYGYTF	TGCGCCAGCAGCTTGTTATTAGGGGGCTATGGCTACACCTTC